Given below is one T cell receptor (beta chain) in context. The antigen remains unidentified. Method: immunoSEQ multiplex PCR; TCRdb's copy keeps in-frame clones and lacks some. The table lists over 130,000 clones. The source of the sample is a study of T cell responses to AZD1222 COVID-19 vaccine. Study results and caveats: Two doses of AZD1222 preceded a rise in Spike-specific TCR breadth and depth.

Germline V gene sequence: CDR1 SGHTA, CDR2 FQGNSA. The V and J ends lost 1 base and 0 bases respectively, with 11 bases between them. The CDR3 is 16 residues long. The TCR originated in an adult in good health. Material for sequencing was peripheral blood. V gene TRBV7-2 combines with J gene TRBJ2-3; maybe TRBD1 (5 bases). The CDR3 nucleotides are TGTGCCAGCAGCTTAGTGGTAGGGGCTAGCACAGATACGCAGTATTTT. Protein: CASSLVVGASTDTQYF.